This entry lists 15 T cell receptor beta chains sequenced from one sample in a study of blood T cells in healthy people across ages (dated by TCRdb to between 2014 and 2017). Receptor libraries were prepared by 5' RACE. Data came from an Illumina HiSeq 2500. A second roughly 6 to 12 cycle PCR used a sample-barcoded 5' primer and a J-beta primer mix. TCRdb reprocessed the public reads (quality trimming at Q25 with fastp, clone calling with MiXCR) and kept in-frame beta chains. CDR3 protein duplicates are merged, each entry listing the most common genes and DNA. Counted in this sample were around 1.5 million distinct CDR3 sequences; 55% to 75% of them appeared once. The ten largest clonotypes hold over 5.5% of the sample. The specimen was blood. The source of these receptors is a man between 18 and 29 years old in good health.

As concerns this clonotype: An end of the junction does not agree with germline; a read error may underlie this. The chain couples TRBV18 to TRBJ2-3; 11 bases are shared with TRBD2. CDR3 length: 15 amino acids. Germline values: CDR1 KGHSH, CDR2 LQKENI. The CDR3 DNA is TGTGCCTGCTCACCAAGCCTAGCGGGAGGTGATACGCAGTATTTT. Translation gives CACSPSLAGGDTQYF.

The gene calls are TRBV27 and TRBJ2-4; tentative D call: TRBD2 (5 bases). The germline V gene encodes CDR1 MNHEY and CDR2 SMNVEV (reference sequence). The CDR3 is 15 residues long. The germline V and J ends were trimmed by 6 bases and 1 base, with 13 bases remaining between them. In DNA, the CDR3 is TGTGCCAGCAGCTCCGGGGTGACGGCCAAAAACATTCAGTACTTC. It yields the protein CASSSGVTAKNIQYF.

This chain joins TRBV4-3 and TRBJ1-4; 7 bases map to TRBD1. Germline-derived CDR1 and CDR2 are LGHNA and YSLEER. The ends lost 4 bases at V and 3 bases at J; junction bases unmatched: 5. This CDR3 spans 15 amino acids. CDR3 residues: CASSPLGTANEKLFF. In DNA, the CDR3 is TGCGCCAGCAGCCCCCTAGGGACAGCTAATGAAAAACTGTTTTTT.

The chain couples TRBV4-1 to TRBJ1-2; tentatively, D is TRBD1 (5 bases). The V gene lost 4 bases and the J gene lost 3 bases, with 18 bases spanning the gap. Per the germline V gene, CDR1 is MGHRA and CDR2 is YSYEKL. This CDR3 is 16 amino acids long. CDR3 in amino acids: CASSPFLGRGDYGYTF. CDR3 nucleotides: TGCGCCAGCAGCCCCTTTCTCGGACGGGGGGACTATGGCTACACCTTC.

The V and J genes are TRBV20-1 and TRBJ2-7; 11 positions agree with TRBD2. With V trimmed by 0 bases and J by 7 bases, 5 bases remained unmatched. The CDR3 runs 14 residues. Germline values: CDR1 DFQATT, CDR2 SNEGSKA (reference sequence). The CDR3 sequence is CSARDPRTSGEQYF. The CDR3 DNA reads as TGCAGTGCTAGAGATCCCCGGACTAGCGGGGAGCAGTACTTC.

This rearrangement joins TRBV20-1 to TRBJ2-7; the match to TRBD1 covers 9 bases. This CDR3 has 14 residues. Germline V gene data show CDR1 as DFQATT and CDR2 as SNEGSKA (reference sequence). V shed 6 bases and J 7 bases; nucleotides not matched to a gene: 13. The CDR3 loop is CSADARDREGEQYF. The CDR3 coding sequence is TGCAGTGCGGACGCTAGGGACAGGGAGGGAGAGCAGTACTTC.

The J gene is TRBJ2-1, the V gene TRBV7-9, with TRBD2 matching over 9 bases. The V gene's germline CDR1 is SEHNR and CDR2 FQNEAQ (reference sequence). CDR3 length: 16 residues. V gave up 6 bases and J gave up 2 bases; unmatched junction bases: 8. CDR3 coding DNA: TGTGCCAGCAGACAAATAGCGGGAGTAACCTACAATGAGCAGTTCTTC. Translated: CASRQIAGVTYNEQFF.

This clonotype appeared a single time. The chain is built from TRBV10-3 and TRBJ2-7, with TRBD1 matching over 9 bases. The CDR3 runs 15 residues. CDR1 is ENHRY and CDR2 is SYGVKD in the germline V gene. V shed 6 bases, J shed 2 bases, and the junction held 8 bases outside the gene matches. CDR3 nucleotides: TGTGCCATCAGAGATAACCGGGACAGGGCCTACGAGCAGTACTTC. Protein: CAIRDNRDRAYEQYF.

This chain links TRBV7-2 with TRBJ2-1; 10 positions agree with TRBD1. CDR1 SGHTA and CDR2 FQGNSA come from the germline V gene. This CDR3 contains 17 residues. Trimming took 3 bases from V and 5 from J; bases not matched to a gene: 10. The DNA of the CDR3 is TGTGCCAGCAGCTTGGGAATACCGGGACAGGGGAACAATGAGCAGTTCTTC. Translated: CASSLGIPGQGNNEQFF. The full variable domain, completed using reference TRBV7-2 and TRBJ2-1, is GAGVSQSPSNKVTEKGKDVELRCDPISGHTALYWYRQSLGQGLEFLIYFQGNSAPDKSGLPSDRFSAERTGGSVSTLTIQRTQQEDSAVYLCASSLGIPGQGNNEQFFGPGTRLTVL.

The rearrangement joins TRBV4-1 to TRBJ1-1; D remains unclear. The CDR3 length is 15 residues. Germline values: CDR1 MGHRA, CDR2 YSYEKL. Trimming removed 1 base at V and 5 bases at J, with 14 bases between. The CDR3 nucleotides read TGCGCCAGCAGCCAAGGTGGGGATTTGGGTACTGAAGCTTTCTTT. Residues: CASSQGGDLGTEAFF.

The V gene is TRBV4-1, the J gene TRBJ1-2, with 7 bases matching TRBD1. From germline, CDR1 is MGHRA and CDR2 YSYEKL. V dropped 1 base and J dropped 3; count of bases not matched to a gene: 5. This CDR3 has 15 residues. CDR3 in amino acids: CASSQGQGGDYGYTF. In DNA, the CDR3 is TGCGCCAGCAGCCAAGGACAGGGAGGCGACTATGGCTACACCTTC.

The chain combines TRBV4-1 with TRBJ1-1, with D unclear. This CDR3 is built from 15 residues. V dropped 3 bases and J dropped 3 bases, with 14 bases sitting between them. Germline CDR1 is MGHRA and CDR2 is YSYEKL. Here the CDR3 DNA reads TGCGCCAGCAGCCATGCCCTGTATAGAGACACTGAAGCTTTCTTT. It encodes CASSHALYRDTEAFF.

This clonotype was seen repeatedly, ten times or more. This chain connects TRBV5-1 to TRBJ2-1; the D gene could be TRBD1 or TRBD2 (5 bases each). Germline V gives CDR1 SGHRS, CDR2 YFSETQ. The V end lost 6 bases, the J end lost 4 bases, and 14 bases lay between the germline ends. This CDR3 spans 14 amino acids. In DNA form, the CDR3 reads TGCGCCAGCAAGTTGGGGGAATGGTACAATGAGCAGTTCTTC. This gives the protein CASKLGEWYNEQFF.

This chain joins TRBV7-9 and TRBJ2-5; D might be TRBD2 (5 bases). Matching the DNA end better, TRBJ2-7 makes the J call doubtful. CDR1 and CDR2 from the germline V gene are SEHNR and FQNEAQ (reference sequence). There are 18 residues in the CDR3. CDR3 sequence: CASSLEDWSSPSSSEQYF. CDR3 coding DNA: TGTGCCAGCAGCTTAGAGGACTGGTCATCCCCCTCAAGCAGCGAGCAGTACTTC.

The rearrangement links TRBV25-1 to TRBJ2-3; perhaps TRBD2 as D (6 bases). The CDR3 has 15 amino acids. Trimming took 4 bases from V and 4 from J, leaving 15 bases between them. From germline, CDR1 is MGHDK and CDR2 SYGVNS. Here the CDR3 reads CASSAGRGPPDTQYF. The CDR3 DNA sequence: TGTGCCAGCAGTGCCGGGAGAGGGCCCCCAGATACGCAGTATTTT.